The present entry profiles one T cell receptor beta chain with its context. The clone's antigen remains unknown. One base away there is no much larger clone; base qualities are not given. CD8 naive samples were obtained by positive selection for CCR7 among CD45RO-negative cells, yielding a CD45RA+CCR7+ population from which TemRA cells were excluded. The donors were healthy, HIV-negative adults with no recently reported acute infections or vaccinations. All donors were Caucasian adults living in Nashville, Tennessee, USA. After blood collection by leukapheresis, PBMCs were isolated using Ficoll-Histopaque density gradient centrifugation and then cryopreserved in the vapor phase of liquid nitrogen. Analytical flow cytometry was used to check the purity and quantity of every magnetically sorted T cell population. Genomic DNA was isolated from every sorted fraction and measured by UV absorbance on a Nanodrop 2000c.

The sample is drawn from a study of shared clonotypes between healthy human individuals (dated by TCRdb to the early 2020s). Concerning the study at large: The cohort comprised a couple of women and a few men aged 18 to 49 years. Per donor, three plates each were used for CD4 naive and CD4 memory, two for CD8 naive, and one for CD8 memory. To estimate repertoire size and how much clonotype sharing occurs between individuals, the study deeply sequenced the blood TCR repertoires of roughly 5 healthy adults. To increase sequencing depth and limit assay-specific biases, different laboratories used diverse techniques to prepare libraries and sequence TCR repertoires. Between about 0.8 and 9 billion PBMCs per donor were obtained by leukapheresis.

TCR CDR3 regions were amplified from genomic DNA by multiplex PCR using the deep immunoSEQ assay. For each cell subset, the extracted genomic DNA was distributed evenly across all wells of several immunoSEQ 96-well plates, and each plate served as one replicate. For sorted subsets, roughly 200 ng of genomic DNA, equivalent to tens of thousands of T cell genomes, went into each replicate PCR. Purified libraries were measured with a Qubit 3.0 fluorometer, size-checked on a Bioanalyzer 2100, and measured again with the KAPA Library Quantification kit. Each immunoSEQ 96-well plate was sequenced on its own single-read 150-cycle Illumina NextSeq 550 flow cell. Per the source publication's procedure: Because only junctional sequences without quality scores were contained in the immunoSEQ output, filtering matching that applied to full-length reads could not be performed. To assign V/J genes and CDR3, sequences were annotated using PyIR, a Python wrapper for IgBLAST v1.9, with IMGT germline references. Any read was removed if the V/J assignment was weak (E-value above 1e-6), the CDR3 was missing, or the read contained stop codons, out-of-frame junctions, or ambiguous translated residues. V3J clonotypes were defined by identical inferred V gene, J gene, and CDR3 amino acid sequence. The percentage overlap between two repertoires was calculated by dividing the number of shared unique clonotypes by the size of the smaller repertoire. Richness of each repertoire was evaluated using RTK rarefaction, the Chao1 estimator, and Recon v2.1 estimates of unobserved clonotypes. Generation probabilities for all TCRbeta clonotypes obtained by the gDNA method from a handful of donors were computed using OLGA. The table was pulled from immuneACCESS by TCRdb, which kept in-frame rearrangements only. Such tables lose some clones; where checked, under half of the loss comes from unresolved V genes, and the rest has no known cause. That table is the source of V, J and clone size, and D and trimming were worked out from the DNA. In this sample the table shows hundreds of thousands of clones, roughly 96% of which occur a single time. The biggest ten clones account for 0.11% of the sample.

As encoded in the germline V gene, CDR1 is SGHRS while CDR2 is YFSETQ. The junction shows trimming of 0 bases on V and 2 bases on J, plus 12 bases between the germline ends. Its CDR3 holds 15 amino acids, cysteine through phenylalanine. The retained sequence is limited to the CDR3, 45 bases, with the frame set at the first base. Overall study outcomes, separate from this receptor: Naive subsets generally had larger estimated clonotype richness than memory subsets did. Sampling was limited to blood, and TCR repertoires in tissue likely differ from TCR repertoires in blood. Higher generation probabilities were observed for clonotypes shared by all four sorted-subset donors than for non-shared clonotypes. Because the study included only a small number of donors, the genetic and exposure-history diversity represented was limited. When a handful of donors were compared, the shared fraction of clonotypes was about 5% for naive CD4, 3% to 4% for naive CD8, roughly 2.5% for memory CD4, and approximately 0.4% for memory CD8. Even with the large sequencing depth, rarefaction of the sorted-subset datasets indicated that sequencing was incomplete. Based on pairwise subsampling, the degree of clonotype sharing among donors was expected to be affected by sequencing depth.

The sequence links TRBV5-1 to TRBJ2-7; the D segment could be TRBD1, given 5 matching bases. The clonotype was recovered from a woman aged 25 to 39 in good health. The sequencing input was naive CD8+ T cells sorted from blood. The cell subset or site label here, explained by the study, means: CD45RA+CCR7+. The DNA sequence reads TGCGCCAGCAGCTTGGCTGGGGCCAGCCCCTACGAGCAGTACTTC. Its amino acids are CASSLAGASPYEQYF. Full variable domain (CDR3 extended with the reference TRBV5-1 and TRBJ2-7 proteins): KAGVTQTPRYLIKTRGQQVTLSCSPISGHRSVSWYQQTPGQGLQFLFEYFSETQRNKGNFPGRFSGRQFSNSRSEMNVSTLELGDSALYLCASSLAGASPYEQYFGPGTRLTVT.